The following is a T cell receptor (beta chain) sequence with its context. The antigen remains undetermined. The data were taken from a study of Ad26.COV2.S vaccination and SARS-CoV-2 variants. Noted treatment: around 19 received Ad26.COV2.S at low or high dose, single or two shots; about 5 received placebo; per-sample allocation not given. After the first vaccine or placebo injection, samples were drawn on day 63. In Boston, the donor was an adult between 18-55 years of age. Measured with immunoSEQ multiplex PCR; TCRdb has only the in-frame clones, and not every one. Of roughly 700,000 clones listed, more than 80% are singletons. Regarding the study as a whole: Assessments of TCR breadth and depth may have underestimated the total T cell responses.

The CDR3 contains 17 residues. With V trimmed by 0 bases and J by 4 bases, 8 bases remained unmatched. From germline, CDR1 is LGHDT and CDR2 YNNKEL (reference sequence). The sequence was obtained from a person aged 18-65 years who received the Ad26.COV2.S COVID-19 vaccine or a placebo. The chain has TRBV3-1 (or the pseudogene TRBV3-2) and TRBJ2-1; 8 bases are a match to TRBD2. The source was peripheral blood, collected in a trial of Ad26.COV2.S vaccine versus placebo. The CDR3 DNA sequence: TGTGCCAGCAGCCAAGAGCCGAGACTAGCGTGGTACAATGAGCAGTTCTTC. Translated, it gives CASSQEPRLAWYNEQFF.